This is a list of T cell receptor beta chains from one sample in a study of CD8 T cells in Susac syndrome. TCRdb independently ran MiXCR on the immunoSEQ multiplex PCR reads; one entry per CDR3 protein. Found here are 150,000 to 180,000 distinct CDR3 sequences, 95% to 96% of them singletons; the top ten hold approximately 0.15%. Material: CD8+ T cells from PBMCs. These receptors all stem from a human donor with multiple sclerosis. The CDR3 runs from the conserved cysteine through the conserved F or W. The order of the fields is J gene, V gene, D gene, clone size, CDR3 protein, CDR3 DNA. A D gene is named only where the DNA matches it firmly. Some rows have no size entry. The others give once, few or many, or a class for an expanded clone.

TRBJ2-7,TRBV20-1,.,.,CSARTPNGYEQYF,TGCAGTGCTAGAACCCCGAATGGGTACGAGCAGTACTTC
TRBJ2-5,TRBV18,.,.,CASSPSSYRETQYF,TGTGCCAGCTCACCATCTAGCTATCGTGAGACCCAGTACTTC
TRBJ1-1,TRBV30,.,once,CAWERPTRTEAFF,TGTGCCTGGGAGAGACCCACGAGGACTGAAGCTTTCTTT
TRBJ1-1,TRBV5-4,.,.,CASSFGIGTEAFF,TGTGCCAGCAGCTTTGGGATAGGCACTGAAGCTTTCTTT
TRBJ1-6,TRBV27,.,.,CASHKIGGFSPLHF,TGTGCCAGCCACAAAATCGGGGGGTTCTCACCCCTCCACTTT
TRBJ2-7,TRBV27,TRBD1,.,CASSGQGGREQYF,TGTGCCAGCAGTGGACAGGGGGGGCGCGAGCAGTACTTC
TRBJ1-1,TRBV29-1,.,.,CSVVEQGSLNTEAFF,TGCAGCGTGGTCGAACAGGGATCACTAAACACTGAAGCTTTCTTT
TRBJ1-1,TRBV15,.,.,CATSLPPGGTEAFF,TGTGCCACCAGCCTGCCTCCCGGAGGGACTGAAGCTTTCTTT
TRBJ2-2,TRBV29-1,TRBD1,once,CSVQRQGEFTGELFF,TGCAGCGTTCAGCGACAGGGGGAGTTCACCGGGGAGCTGTTTTTT
TRBJ2-1,TRBV29-1,TRBD1,.,CSDRRTGDNEQFF,TGCAGCGACCGGAGAACAGGGGACAATGAGCAGTTCTTC
TRBJ2-7,TRBV2,.,.,CASSEESGTFYEQYF,TGTGCCAGCAGTGAAGAGTCAGGGACCTTTTACGAGCAGTACTTC
TRBJ1-2,TRBV15,TRBD1,once,CATSRVGQGAAYYGYTF,TGTGCCACCAGCAGAGTAGGACAGGGGGCCGCTTACTATGGCTACACCTTC
TRBJ1-1,TRBV14,.,.,CASSPQGWATEAFF,TGTGCCAGCAGCCCCCAAGGTTGGGCCACTGAAGCTTTCTTT
TRBJ1-4,TRBV7-9,TRBD1,.,CASGARDRNEKLFF,TGTGCCAGCGGGGCACGGGACAGGAATGAAAAACTGTTTTTT
TRBJ1-1,TRBV4-1,.,.,CASSQAYMNTEAFF,TGCGCCAGCAGCCAAGCCTACATGAACACTGAAGCTTTCTTT
TRBJ2-5,TRBV2,TRBD2,.,CASSALAGGETQYF,TGTGCCAGCAGTGCCCTAGCGGGGGGAGAGACCCAGTACTTC